Listed below are T cell receptor beta chains from one sample, sequenced in a study of cytomegalovirus exposure and HLA in healthy donors. Sequenced by immunoSEQ multiplex PCR; TCRdb stores in-frame clones only, minus some. Of around 190,000 clones detected, 79% appear once; the ten largest clones hold roughly 1.5%. The source material was PBMCs. The receptors here all came from a woman in her late teens or twenties in good health and CMV-seronegative. Both conserved end residues are part of each CDR3.

>TRBV5-6
CASSLEASIFGYTF
>TRBV27
CASSKRTGFDTGELFF
>TRBV2
CASSDWGEGYTF
>TRBV28
CASSPHTDRAPFYEQYF
>TRBV27
CASSFQGAGQPQHF
>TRBV5-4
CASSPWTGVNEQFF
>TRBV19
CASSIFQGPGNTIYF
>TRBV28
CASSPPGTLQETQYF
>TRBV2
CASSKAGTGDRETQYF
>TRBV18
CASSPDNSNTGELFF
>TRBV28
CASSSRTGDPLTQPQHF
>TRBV4-3
CASSLAIYLGNTIYF
>TRBV27
CASSLIAGGPNNEQFF
>TRBV5-1
CASSLSGGGNTEAFF
>TRBV15
CATSSGSSGANVLTF
>TRBV29-1
CSVGDWGGEQFF
>TRBV28
CASSSSGVAGANVLTF
>TRBV19
CASSIRGARVGQYF
>TRBV5-1
CASSLAGEETNYGYTF
>TRBV11-1
CASSLGLRLANTDTQYF
>TRBV9
CASSPWEGRGEQFF
>TRBV6-1
CASSGKSGQQREKLFF
>TRBV5-8
CASRRQGAGETQYF
>TRBV19
CASSIGQNYEQYF
>TRBV4-1
CASSQQGNLADLPYEQYF
>TRBV6-5
CASSRDRFAGNTIYF
>TRBV13
CASSFGTGGLNYGYTF
>TRBV19
CASSWGTSAAYEQYF
>TRBV28
CASGQAGVWTDTQYF
>TRBV7-9
CASSQLRLANTGELFF
>TRBV30
CAWSVGGDRGQPQHF
>TRBV2
CASSEGEYSNQPQHF
>TRBV29-1
CSVTPGGITGELFF
>TRBV21-1
CASSKRGQNTEAFF
>TRBV4-1
CASRRLAGVVPPYEQYF
>TRBV5-1
CASSLDPGSYGYTF
>TRBV7-9
CASSTPFGTGGLNTEAFF
>TRBV5-6
CASSVPGFGYTF
>TRBV27
CASSQPGQGGHLPLHF
>TRBV6-1
CASNTGAYEQYF
>TRBV2
CASTASGHAENTGELFF
>TRBV29-1
CSVTRTLNTEAFF
>TRBV28
CASSPTFANTGELFF
>TRBV29-1
CSVERDTDNYGYTF
>TRBV6-6
CASSQRTGSSYNEQFF
>TRBV6-5
CASSYDSSLRSSPLHF
>TRBV7-9
CASSRGTGPGNQPQHF
>TRBV27
CASSPDRGQYEQYF
>TRBV5-1
CASSSTLGQNNSPLHF
>TRBV10-3
CAISELKDSAEAFF
>TRBV7-8
CASSSSLTGDQPQHF
>TRBV18
CASSPPGQGRHEKLFF
>TRBV18
CASSPSDNYGYTF
>TRBV19
CASSPPGTAGGAIDEQFF
>TRBV10-3
CAIRLDRDNSPLHF
>TRBV4-1
CASSRKTDEQGTEAFF
>TRBV29-1
CSVEDREDGYGYTF
>TRBV28
CASSSKLAGAYNEQFF
>TRBV6-5
CASSYAGQDRYEAFF
>TRBV5-1
CASSGGGDISYNEQFF